A few counts support the clone carrying this TCR beta chain. As yet, its antigen is unknown. CDR3 length equals 12 residues. The ends lost 6 bases at V and 6 bases at J; junction bases unmatched: 4. Germline CDR1 reads MGHDK; CDR2 reads SYGVNS. The data were taken from a study of T cell repertoires in cytomegalovirus infection. Study-wide background: Indications came from public TCR beta signatures; they pointed to CMV infection and to a matching HLA type.

Each CDR3 protein gets one entry after TCRdb re-called the reads with MiXCR. The sample has roughly 180,000 distinct CDR3 sequences; less than 25% are singletons. The V call is TRBV25-1, the J call TRBJ1-1; 7 bases align to TRBD1. The material sequenced was CD8+ T cells from cultured PBMCs, taken from culture after CMV antigen stimulation. The origin of this receptor is a human donor in good health (CMV status not recorded). Some clones in this sample may be carry-over from other donors' samples. CDR3 region: CASSYDRAEAFF. The CDR3 nucleotides read TGTGCCAGCAGCTACGACAGGGCTGAAGCTTTCTTT.